These 18 T cell receptor beta chains came from one sample sequenced in a study of CD8 T cells in Susac syndrome. Reverse transcription of roughly 0.45 to 1 ug RNA used random hexamers. TCRdb passed the immunoSEQ multiplex PCR reads through MiXCR, listing each CDR3 protein once. The sample consists of tens of thousands of distinct CDR3 sequences, 90% to 95% of them appearing once. Sequencing was done on a sample of CD4+ T cells from PBMCs. These receptors were taken from a human donor with Susac syndrome.

This clonotype was recorded a few times. The chain couples TRBV27 to TRBJ1-1, with a possible D match to TRBD1 (5 bases). The germline CDR1 and CDR2 sequences are MNHEY and SMNVEV (reference sequence). Trimming stripped 5 bases from V and 0 bases from J, with 10 bases between. This CDR3 has 14 amino acids. DNA for the CDR3: TGTGCCAGCAGTGTCGGACATTTGAACACTGAAGCTTTCTTT. It specifies CASSVGHLNTEAFF.

The J gene is TRBJ1-5, the V gene TRBV20-1; a possible D gene is TRBD1 (6 bases). The CDR3 is made up of 16 amino acids. Germline values: CDR1 DFQATT, CDR2 SNEGSKA (reference sequence). The V and J ends lost 5 bases and 0 bases respectively, with 17 bases between them. The CDR3 reads CSAPVGAGYSNQPQHF. The CDR3 coding sequence is TGCAGTGCTCCGGTGGGGGCGGGCTATAGCAATCAGCCCCAGCATTTT.

The chain combines TRBV9 with TRBJ2-3, with unresolved D. This CDR3 region has 13 residues. Trimming pared 1 base from V and 6 bases from J, leaving 9 bases between. Germline V CDR1 and CDR2: SGDLS, YYNGEE. Here the CDR3 DNA reads TGTGCCAGCAGCGTAATAACCCGGGATACGCAGTATTTT. Encoded protein: CASSVITRDTQYF. The whole variable domain, remainder taken from reference TRBV9 and TRBJ2-3, is DSGVTQTPKHLITATGQRVTLRCSPRSGDLSVYWYQQSLDQGLQFLIQYYNGEERAKGNILERFSAQQFPDLHSELNLSSLELGDSALYFCASSVITRDTQYFGPGTRLTVL.

The chain is built from TRBV12-3 or TRBV12-4 and TRBJ1-5; 8 bases line up with TRBD1. The V and J ends lost 5 bases and 3 bases, in that order; junction bases with no gene match: 15. The CDR3 is 18 residues long. The CDR3 loop is CASSTRTGSVLNNQPQHF. CDR3 bases: TGTGCCAGCAGTACGAGGACAGGGAGTGTTTTGAACAATCAGCCCCAGCATTTT.

The chain links TRBV9 to TRBJ1-6; D perhaps matches TRBD1 (5 bases). Germline V gene sequence: CDR1 SGDLS, CDR2 YYNGEE. There are 16 residues in the CDR3. Trimming cost V 0 bases and J 7 bases, with 14 bases left between them. DNA for the CDR3: TGTGCCAGCAGCGTAGAAGGAGGGTGGGGGAATTCACCCCTCCACTTT. Its translation: CASSVEGGWGNSPLHF.

The CDR3 DNA sequence: TGTGCCTGGAGTATCTTGGACAGGAGGAACACTGAAGCTTTCTTT. The encoded protein is CAWSILDRRNTEAFF. J is TRBJ1-1 and V is TRBV30, with 7 bases identical to TRBD1. The CDR3 extends over 15 amino acids. Germline values: CDR1 GTSNPN, CDR2 SVGIG (reference sequence). Trimming at V came to 2 bases and at J to 1 base, leaving 7 bases not matched to a gene. Drawing the rest from reference TRBV30 and TRBJ1-1, the complete variable domain is SQTIHQWPATLVQPVGSPLSLECTVEGTSNPNLYWYRQAAGRGLQLLFYSVGIGQISSEVPQNLSASRPQDRQFILSSKKLLLSDSGFYLCAWSILDRRNTEAFFGQGTRLTVV.

The count of this clonotype is one. The chain couples TRBV19 to TRBJ2-3, with D possibly matching TRBD1 (6 bases). There are 15 residues in the CDR3. V lost 6 bases, J lost 2 bases, and 15 bases lay in between. The germline CDR1 and CDR2 sequences are LNHDA and SQIVND (reference sequence). CDR3: CASSPGWGPTDTQYF. DNA of the CDR3: TGTGCCAGTAGCCCAGGTTGGGGGCCCACAGATACGCAGTATTTT.

A single count supports this clonotype. The rearrangement joins TRBV6-5 to TRBJ1-5, with 9 bases aligning to TRBD1. Germline V gene lookup returns CDR1 MNHEY and CDR2 SVGAGI. V shed 6 bases and J 10 bases; nucleotides not matched to a gene: 13. The CDR3 is 15 residues long. The CDR3 sequence is CASRNHRGQGHPQHF. The CDR3 coding sequence is TGTGCCAGCAGAAACCACAGGGGGCAGGGTCACCCCCAGCATTTT.

The CDR3 bases are TGTGCCAGCAGCTTACGTGGGGGGGGTGAGACCCAGTACTTC. Amino acids: CASSLRGGGETQYF. This chain joins TRBV7-2 and TRBJ2-5; 7 bases are a match to TRBD2. Germline V gives CDR1 SGHTA, CDR2 FQGNSA. The ends lost 2 bases at V and 5 bases at J; junction bases unmatched: 5. The CDR3 spans 14 residues.

Written as DNA, the CDR3 is TGTGCCAGCTCACCGTCGACTAGCACCTTCACAGATACGCAGTATTTT. Amino acid sequence: CASSPSTSTFTDTQYF. The chain combines TRBV18 with TRBJ2-3; TRBD2 matches at 7 bases. Germline loops: CDR1 KGHSH, CDR2 LQKENI. V lost 3 bases, J lost 2 bases, and 8 bases stayed unmatched. CDR3 length: 16 amino acids.

The chain has TRBV7-3 and TRBJ2-1; 7 nucleotides match TRBD2. Trimming removed 4 bases from V and 4 bases from J; junction bases left unmatched: 7. Germline V gene sequence: CDR1 SGHTA, CDR2 FQGTGA. CDR3 length: 15 residues. The CDR3 region is CASSSQRGRYNEQFF. CDR3 nucleotide sequence: TGTGCCAGCAGCTCTCAGCGGGGCCGATACAATGAGCAGTTCTTC.

V is TRBV5-1 and J is TRBJ1-4, with a weak D call TRBD1 (5 bases). The CDR3 consists of 15 residues. V shed 3 bases and J shed 8 bases, with 17 bases lying between them. The germline CDR1 and CDR2 sequences are SGHRS and YFSETQ. CDR3: CASSSIPGPEEKLFF. The CDR3 DNA reads as TGCGCCAGCAGCTCTATACCGGGGCCCGAGGAAAAACTGTTTTTT.

The chain has TRBV18 and TRBJ1-1; D is ambiguous. Germline-derived CDR1 and CDR2 are KGHSH and LQKENI. The CDR3 length is 16 residues. V was clipped by 3 bases and J by 0 bases, with 14 bases between them. CDR3 sequence: CASSPHPPQLNTEAFF. DNA for the CDR3: TGTGCCAGCTCACCTCACCCACCCCAGCTGAACACTGAAGCTTTCTTT.

The genes are TRBV20-1 and TRBJ2-4; D uncertain. CDR3 length equals 14 residues. V was trimmed by 5 bases and J by 3 bases, leaving 14 bases between them. Germline assignment: CDR1 DFQATT and CDR2 SNEGSKA (reference sequence). Written as DNA, the CDR3 is TGCAGTGCTTCCCCCCCCTTACTCAAAAACATTCAGTACTTC. Its translation is CSASPPLLKNIQYF.

The chain uses TRBV28 and TRBJ2-7; D is ambiguous. Between the trimmed V and J ends, which lost 5 bases and 2 bases, there was a span of 19 bases. Germline V gives CDR1 MDHEN, CDR2 SYDVKM. CDR3 size: 16 residues. The DNA of the CDR3 is TGTGCCAGCAGTCCCTCCTCACGGGCGGATACCTACGAGCAGTACTTC. It is translated as CASSPSSRADTYEQYF.

The V and J genes are TRBV4-1 and TRBJ2-5; D is perhaps TRBD1 or TRBD2 (6 bases each). The CDR3 totals 13 residues. Germline values: CDR1 MGHRA, CDR2 YSYEKL. The ends were cut back, 3 bases at V and 5 bases at J, with 10 bases in the middle. CDR3: CASSQGGLETQYF. In DNA form, the CDR3 reads TGCGCCAGCAGCCAGGGGGGCCTTGAGACCCAGTACTTC.

This rearrangement joins TRBV7-2 to TRBJ2-5; TRBD1 agrees at 7 bases. V dropped 1 base and J dropped 4; count of bases not matched to a gene: 6. Per germline, CDR1 SGHTA and CDR2 FQGNSA. The CDR3 is 15 residues long. The CDR3 loop reads CASSLGGTEAETQYF. The CDR3, as DNA: TGTGCCAGCAGCTTAGGGGGGACAGAGGCAGAGACCCAGTACTTC.

V is TRBV10-3 and J is TRBJ2-7; D gene unclear. In germline, CDR1 is ENHRY, CDR2 SYGVKD. The ends were cut back, 5 bases at V and 2 bases at J, with 13 bases in the middle. This CDR3 has 14 amino acids. The CDR3 sequence: CAISPRSSPYEQYF. In nucleotides, the CDR3 is TGTGCCATCAGTCCCCGGTCGTCTCCCTACGAGCAGTACTTC.